These 14 T cell receptor beta chains were sequenced from one sample in a study of blood T cell repertoires in COVID-19 (dated by TCRdb to 2020 to 2021). The library was made by the immunoSEQ multiplex PCR assay. Here the immuneACCESS table is served through TCRdb, limited to in-frame sequences with V and J called. Missing clones are a known gap in these copies; in checked studies unresolved V genes cover under half, and the rest lacks a known reason. In all, the sample holds roughly 250,000 clones, and approximately 86% of those were seen once. Jointly, the top ten make up 1.5% to 2% of the sample. The sequencing sample was made of PBMCs or T cells enriched from blood (not recorded which). The receptors were gathered from a woman aged 45-65 years who had recovered from COVID-19.

The rearrangement links TRBV2 to TRBJ1-1; D is possibly TRBD1 (5 bases). This CDR3 is built from 14 residues. Trimming shortened V by 7 bases and J by 3 bases, and 15 bases separated the two germline ends. CDR1 is SNHLY and CDR2 is FYNNEI in the germline V gene. This chain's CDR3 is CASTAFPRDTEAFF. The CDR3 DNA sequence: TGTGCCAGCACCGCATTCCCCAGGGACACTGAAGCTTTCTTT. The full variable domain, in which reference TRBV2 and TRBJ1-1 provide the parts outside the CDR3, is EPEVTQTPSHQVTQMGQEVILRCVPISNHLYFYWYRQILGQKVEFLVSFYNNEISEKSEIFDDQFSVERPDGSNFTLKIRSTKLEDSAMYFCASTAFPRDTEAFFGQGTRLTVV.

This chain joins TRBV5-1 and TRBJ1-2; D not resolved. Per germline, CDR1 SGHRS and CDR2 YFSETQ. V shed 1 base and J shed 2 bases, with 9 bases lying between them. This CDR3 spans 14 amino acids. The DNA for the CDR3 is TGCGCCAGCAGCTTGTCCGGACTGAACTATGGCTACACCTTC. Translation: CASSLSGLNYGYTF.

The gene calls are TRBV15 and TRBJ2-1; 12 bases map to TRBD2. This CDR3 spans 16 amino acids. Germline-derived CDR1 and CDR2 are LNHNV and YYDKDF (reference sequence). V shed 1 base and J 5 bases; nucleotides not matched to a gene: 3. CDR3 region: CATSRATSGRNNEQFF. The DNA of the CDR3 is TGTGCCACCAGCAGAGCTACTAGCGGGAGGAACAATGAGCAGTTCTTC. Looking up the rest from reference TRBV15 and TRBJ2-1 gives the full variable domain: DAMVIQNPRYQVTQFGKPVTLSCSQTLNHNVMYWYQQKSSQAPKLLFHYYDKDFNNEADTPDNFQSRRPNTSFCFLDIRSPGLGDTAMYLCATSRATSGRNNEQFFGPGTRLTVL.

V and J are TRBV7-3 and TRBJ2-7, with 10 bases identical to TRBD2. The CDR3 extends over 14 amino acids. In germline, CDR1 is SGHTA, CDR2 FQGTGA. Trimming at V came to 4 bases and at J to 3 bases, leaving 3 bases not matched to a gene. CDR3 amino acids: CASSYRTSGYEQYF. Here the CDR3 DNA reads TGTGCCAGCAGCTACCGGACTAGCGGCTACGAGCAGTACTTC.

The rearrangement uses TRBV6-5 and TRBJ1-4; D possibly corresponds to TRBD1 (6 bases). There are 15 residues in the CDR3. V lost 7 bases, J lost 4 bases, and 16 bases lay in between. The germline V gene encodes CDR1 MNHEY and CDR2 SVGAGI. The CDR3 nucleotides are TGTGCCAGCACTATGATGGGGGCGGGTAATGAAAAACTGTTTTTT. This codes for CASTMMGAGNEKLFF.

The chain couples TRBV10-3 to TRBJ2-2; TRBD2 aligns across 8 bases. Germline V gives CDR1 ENHRY, CDR2 SYGVKD. This CDR3 contains 17 residues. Trimming removed 0 bases from V and 4 bases from J; junction bases left unmatched: 7. The DNA for the CDR3 is TGTGCCATCAGTGAGTCGATGGGACTAGTAACCACCGGGGAGCTGTTTTTT. Translation: CAISESMGLVTTGELFF.

With regard to this clone: An end of the junction does not agree with germline; a read error may underlie this. The chain employs TRBV27 and TRBJ2-1; 13 positions agree with TRBD2. The CDR3 length is 16 residues. Germline CDR1 and CDR2: MNHEY and SMNVEV (reference sequence). The CDR3 bases are TGTGCCAGCAGTTCGGGGACTAGCGGGAACTACAATGGGCAGTTCTTC. Protein: CASSSGTSGNYNGQFF.

This chain links TRBV6-5 with TRBJ2-7; TRBD1 matches at 9 bases. Losses at the gene ends were 7 bases for V and 6 bases for J; bases not matched to a gene: 7. This CDR3 contains 13 residues. From germline, CDR1 is MNHEY and CDR2 SVGAGI. As DNA, the CDR3 is TGTGCCAGCACTAGAAAGGACAGGGGCGAGCAGTACTTC. Amino acid sequence: CASTRKDRGEQYF.

The chain carries TRBV12-5 and TRBJ2-1, with 8 positions matching TRBD1. V dropped 1 base and J dropped 5; count of bases not matched to a gene: 7. Germline loops: CDR1 LGHNT, CDR2 FRNRAP. The CDR3 length is 16 residues. The DNA of the CDR3 is TGTGCTAGTGGTTTGGCCGGACAGGGCAGTGACAATGAGCAGTTCTTC. It codes for CASGLAGQGSDNEQFF.

The DNA for the CDR3 is TGTGCCAGCAGGGATATAGACAGGGGGCTATATGGCTACACCTTC. Protein: CASRDIDRGLYGYTF. The chain uses TRBV2 and TRBJ1-2; 10 bases align to TRBD1. CDR3 length: 15 residues. Germline V gene lookup returns CDR1 SNHLY and CDR2 FYNNEI. Germline trimming cut 6 bases from V and 5 bases from J; bases unmatched to any gene: 9.

V and J are TRBV6-6 and TRBJ2-3; 7 nucleotides match TRBD1. Germline V CDR1 and CDR2: MNHNY, SVGAGI (reference sequence). The CDR3 extends over 17 amino acids. The V and J ends lost 5 bases and 0 bases, in that order; junction bases with no gene match: 11. CDR3: CASSQRNTGASTDTQYF. The CDR3 DNA follows: TGTGCCAGCAGTCAAAGGAATACAGGGGCCAGCACAGATACGCAGTATTTT.

The rearrangement uses TRBV19 and TRBJ2-5, with D perhaps matching TRBD2 (6 bases). There are 15 residues in the CDR3. Deletions cut 1 base from V and 1 base from J, with 10 bases between. Per the germline V gene, CDR1 is LNHDA and CDR2 is SQIVND (reference sequence). CDR3 bases: TGTGCCAGTAGTATAGCCGGGAGCCCCCAAGAGACCCAGTACTTC. It encodes CASSIAGSPQETQYF.

This sequence joins TRBV6-5 and TRBJ2-4; D might be TRBD2 (5 bases). This CDR3 comprises 14 residues. CDR1 and CDR2 from the germline V gene are MNHEY and SVGAGI. V dropped 2 bases and J dropped 2 bases, with 7 bases sitting between them. CDR3: CASSYGSSKNIQYF. The CDR3 DNA sequence: TGTGCCAGCAGTTACGGGAGTTCCAAAAACATTCAGTACTTC.

The V call is TRBV5-1, the J call TRBJ2-1, with TRBD2 matching over 11 bases. The CDR3 is 17 amino acids. Germline lookup yields CDR1 SGHRS and CDR2 YFSETQ. V was pared by 2 bases and J by 4 bases, with 8 bases of the junction left unmatched. CDR3: CASSFRLAGGPYNEQFF. For the CDR3, the DNA is TGCGCCAGCAGCTTCCGCTTAGCGGGAGGGCCTTACAATGAGCAGTTCTTC. Complete variable domain (other parts from reference TRBV5-1 and TRBJ2-1): KAGVTQTPRYLIKTRGQQVTLSCSPISGHRSVSWYQQTPGQGLQFLFEYFSETQRNKGNFPGRFSGRQFSNSRSEMNVSTLELGDSALYLCASSFRLAGGPYNEQFFGPGTRLTVL.